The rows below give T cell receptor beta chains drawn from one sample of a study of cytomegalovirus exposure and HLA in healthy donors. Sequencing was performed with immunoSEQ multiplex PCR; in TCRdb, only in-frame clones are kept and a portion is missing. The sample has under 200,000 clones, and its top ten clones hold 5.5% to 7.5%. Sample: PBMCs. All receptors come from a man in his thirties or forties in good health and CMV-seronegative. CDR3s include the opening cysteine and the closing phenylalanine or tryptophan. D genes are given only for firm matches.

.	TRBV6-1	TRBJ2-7	CASSEWVGEASYEQYF	TGTGCCAGCAGTGAATGGGTTGGCGAGGCCTCCTACGAGCAGTACTTC
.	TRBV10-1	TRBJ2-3	CASSVGVGTDTQYF	TGCGCCAGCAGCGTCGGGGTTGGCACAGATACGCAGTATTTT
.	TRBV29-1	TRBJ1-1	CSVGEGTLNTEAFF	TGCAGCGTTGGGGAGGGGACCCTGAACACTGAAGCTTTCTTT
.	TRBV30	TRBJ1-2	CAWSTDTKSYGYTF	TGTGCCTGGAGTACTGACACCAAGAGCTATGGCTACACCTTC
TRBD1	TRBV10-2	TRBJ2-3	CASIHGTGGTDTQYF	TGCGCCAGCATACACGGGACAGGAGGCACAGATACGCAGTATTTT
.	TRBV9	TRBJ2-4	CASSADVGVAKNIQYF	TGTGCCAGCAGCGCAGACGTTGGAGTGGCCAAAAACATTCAGTACTTC
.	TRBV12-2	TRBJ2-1	CASRLAGTSSCEQFF	TGTGCAAGTCGCTTAGCTGGGACTAGTAGCTGCGAGCAGTTCTTC
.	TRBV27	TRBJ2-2	CASSLRSGELFF	TGTGCCAGCAGTTTGAGGTCCGGGGAGCTGTTTTTT
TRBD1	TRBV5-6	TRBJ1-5	CASAKDRGTNQPQHF	TGTGCCAGCGCCAAGGACAGGGGGACCAATCAGCCCCAGCATTTT
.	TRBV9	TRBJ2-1	CASSAEANEQFF	TGTGCCAGCAGCGCAGAGGCCAATGAGCAGTTCTTC
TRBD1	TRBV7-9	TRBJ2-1	CASSLAQGALYNEQFF	TGTGCCAGCAGCTTAGCCCAGGGGGCCCTTTACAATGAGCAGTTCTTC
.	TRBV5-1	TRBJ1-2	CASSRGDKEGVGGYTF	TGCGCCAGCAGCCGTGGGGACAAGGAAGGGGTTGGTGGCTACACCTTC
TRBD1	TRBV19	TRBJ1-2	CASEGQGTGYTF	TGTGCCAGCGAGGGACAGGGAACCGGCTACACCTTC
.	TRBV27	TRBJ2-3	CAIFAGSTQYF	TGTGCCATCTTTGCGGGGAGTACGCAGTATTTT
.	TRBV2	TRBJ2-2	CASSELANTGELFF	TGTGCCAGCAGTGAACTAGCGAACACCGGGGAGCTGTTTTTT
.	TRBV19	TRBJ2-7	CASSISGGSSYEQYF	TGTGCCAGTAGTATCTCAGGGGGGAGCTCCTACGAGCAGTACTTC
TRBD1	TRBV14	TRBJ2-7	CASSPRTGPYEQYF	TGTGCCAGCAGCCCGCGGACAGGGCCCTACGAGCAGTACTTC
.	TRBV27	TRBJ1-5	CASSSPSYGNQPQHF	TGTGCCAGCAGTTCCCCCTCCTACGGCAATCAGCCCCAGCATTTT
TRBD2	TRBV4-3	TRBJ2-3	CASSQVSSGGGIDTQYF	TGCGCCAGCAGCCAAGTCTCTAGCGGGGGGGGTATAGATACGCAGTATTTT
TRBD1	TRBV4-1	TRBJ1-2	CASSQGGGAYGYTF	TGCGCCAGCAGCCAAGGAGGGGGCGCCTATGGCTACACCTTC
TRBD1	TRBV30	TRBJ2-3	CAWGAGTGGSTDTQYF	TGTGCCTGGGGTGCCGGGACAGGGGGTAGCACAGATACGCAGTATTTT
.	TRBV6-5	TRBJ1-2	CASRREANYGYTF	TGTGCCAGCAGGAGAGAAGCTAACTATGGCTACACCTTC
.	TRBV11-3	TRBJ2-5	CASSSRREVQETQYF	TGTGCCAGCAGCTCCAGGAGGGAGGTCCAAGAGACCCAGTACTTC
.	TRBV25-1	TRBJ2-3	CASSEYRRGGSTDTQYF	TGTGCCAGCAGTGAATATAGGCGGGGCGGGAGCACAGATACGCAGTATTTT
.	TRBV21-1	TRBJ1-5	CASSKWGQCNQPQHF	TGTGCCAGCAGCAAATGGGGACAGTGCAATCAGCCCCAGCATTTT
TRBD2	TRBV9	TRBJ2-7	CASSPAGGRTYEQYF	TGTGCCAGCAGCCCAGCGGGCGGGAGGACCTACGAGCAGTACTTC
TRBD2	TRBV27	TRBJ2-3	CASSLLAVGTDTQYF	TGTGCCAGCAGTTTGCTAGCGGTGGGCACAGATACGCAGTATTTT
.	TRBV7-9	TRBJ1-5	CASSSQGTTNQPQHF	TGTGCCAGCAGCTCCCAAGGGACAACCAATCAGCCCCAGCATTTT
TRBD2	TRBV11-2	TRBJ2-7	CASSLGPRGGGLLYEQYF	TGTGCCAGCAGCTTAGGTCCCCGGGGCGGGGGGCTTCTCTACGAGCAGTACTTC
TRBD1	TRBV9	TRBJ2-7	CASSPERGRDGEQYF	TGTGCCAGCAGCCCCGAGAGGGGGCGCGACGGCGAGCAGTACTTC
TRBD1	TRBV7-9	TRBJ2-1	CASSSWDRYGNEQFF	TGTGCCAGCAGCTCCTGGGACAGGTATGGAAATGAGCAGTTCTTC
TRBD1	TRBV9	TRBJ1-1	CASSVEGGGFGTEAFF	TGTGCCAGCAGCGTAGAAGGGGGCGGGTTCGGCACTGAAGCTTTCTTT
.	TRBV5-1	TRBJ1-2	CASSLGPGDYGYTF	TGCGCCAGCAGCTTGGGCCCAGGGGACTATGGCTACACCTTC
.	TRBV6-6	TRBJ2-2	CASSYGAGTGELFF	TGTGCCAGCAGTTACGGGGCAGGGACCGGGGAGCTGTTTTTT
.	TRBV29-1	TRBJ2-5	CSVTDPVQETQYF	TGCAGCGTAACCGATCCAGTCCAAGAGACCCAGTACTTC
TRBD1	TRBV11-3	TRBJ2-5	CASSRHRGEETQYF	TGTGCCAGCAGCCGACACAGGGGGGAGGAGACCCAGTACTTC
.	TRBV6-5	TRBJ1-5	CASSYSHRGNQPQHF	TGTGCCAGCAGTTACTCTCACAGGGGCAATCAGCCCCAGCATTTT
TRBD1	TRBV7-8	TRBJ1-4	CASSLRGQGVKEKLFF	TGTGCCAGCAGCTTGCGGGGACAGGGAGTGAAGGAAAAACTGTTTTTT
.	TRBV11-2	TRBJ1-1	CASSEFLWGGDTEAFF	TGTGCCAGCAGTGAATTTTTATGGGGCGGGGACACTGAAGCTTTCTTT
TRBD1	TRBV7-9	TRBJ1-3	CASSAMTGGEGNTIYF	TGTGCCAGCAGCGCCATGACAGGGGGCGAAGGAAACACCATATATTTT
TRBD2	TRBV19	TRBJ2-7	CASSIVYGGSSYEQYF	TGTGCCAGTAGTATAGTTTACGGCGGGAGCTCCTACGAGCAGTACTTC
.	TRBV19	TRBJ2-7	CASSIAGLSSYEQYF	TGTGCCAGTAGTATTGCGGGGTTGAGCTCCTACGAGCAGTACTTC
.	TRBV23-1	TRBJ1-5	CASSQKNRAGSNQPQHF	TGCGCCAGCAGTCAAAAAAACAGGGCTGGGAGCAATCAGCCCCAGCATTTT
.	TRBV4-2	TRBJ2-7	CASSQDFGGLTYEQYF	TGTGCCAGCAGCCAAGATTTCGGGGGACTCACCTACGAGCAGTACTTC
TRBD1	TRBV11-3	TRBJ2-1	CASTTGKAYNEQFF	TGTGCCAGCACGACAGGGAAGGCCTACAATGAGCAGTTCTTC
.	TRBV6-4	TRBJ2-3	CASSDSPGGTDTQYF	TGTGCCAGCAGTGACTCGCCAGGGGGCACAGATACGCAGTATTTT
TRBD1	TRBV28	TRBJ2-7	CASSFTGGRNEQYF	TGTGCCAGCAGTTTTACAGGGGGCAGGAACGAGCAGTACTTC
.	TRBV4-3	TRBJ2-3	CASSQRGEKQGTYTDTQYF	TGCGCCAGCAGCCAAAGAGGGGAAAAACAGGGCACGTACACAGATACGCAGTATTTT
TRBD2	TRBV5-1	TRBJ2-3	CASSRTSGSTDTQYF	TGCGCCAGCAGCAGGACTAGCGGTAGCACAGATACGCAGTATTTT